The present T cell receptor (beta chain) was sequenced within a study of blood T cell repertoires in COVID-19. This clone appeared a single time. The authors' processing: Researchers report that nucleated cell counts were estimated from reference gene primer amplification. Profiled with immunoSEQ multiplex PCR; TCRdb holds only in-frame clones, not every one. For V, J and clone size, that table is used; D and trimming come from the DNA. The table shows some 160,000 clones, with 88% occurring only once. The CDR3 covers 17 residues. The germline V gene encodes CDR1 SGHTA and CDR2 FQGNSA. Trimming shortened V by 0 bases and J by 3 bases, and 15 bases separated the two germline ends.

Sample: peripheral blood. The TCR comes from a man aged 45-60 years who had recovered from COVID-19. This chain uses TRBV7-2 with TRBJ2-4; tentatively, D is TRBD2 (5 bases). Here the CDR3 reads CASSLALGPGDKNIQYF. DNA for the CDR3: TGTGCCAGCAGCTTAGCCCTAGGGCCCGGGGACAAAAACATTCAGTACTTC.